This T cell receptor (beta chain) was recovered during a study of blood T cells in healthy people across ages. A J-beta primer mix and a sample-barcoded 5' primer were used in a second PCR of roughly 6 to 11 cycles. TCRdb itself ran the 5' RACE reads through MiXCR, one entry per CDR3 protein. The table shows 1.5 million to 2 million distinct CDR3 sequences, with over 25% occurring only once. The receptor comes from a woman aged 30 to 39 in good health. Input material: blood.

The CDR3 is CASSYRMRTGGSYGYTF. The CDR3 nucleotides read TGTGCCAGCAGTTACCGTATGAGAACAGGGGGTAGCTATGGCTACACCTTC. This chain connects TRBV6-5 to TRBJ1-2; TRBD1 agrees at 8 bases. The CDR3 runs to 17 residues. The J segment lost 4 bases and the V segment lost 2 bases, leaving 12 bases of the junction unmatched. CDR1 and CDR2 from the germline V gene are MNHEY and SVGAGI.